Given below is one T cell receptor (beta chain) in context. The table lists this clone with a count of one. This clone's antigen is unknown. The record has no base qualities; no much larger clone is one base away. The same CDR3 also results from other DNA sequences found in this sample. Single viable CD3+CD4+CD8-CD45RO+ cells were sorted as memory CD4+ T cells on a FACSAria II. CMV serostatus was assessed using a Roche Elecsys assay, by which serum IgG against CMV pp150, pp28, p38 and p52 was detected. After the samples were thawed, total CD4+ T cells were enriched through positive selection using CD4 magnetic microbeads. The samples came from a separate study whose specific focus was interrogating the CD4+ T cell memory repertoire. Peripheral blood mononuclear cells were isolated and cryopreserved according to standard operating procedures, and serum was stored at -80 degrees C. CD3-PerCP (BW264/56), CD4-APC (RPA-T4), CD45RO-PE (UCHT1) and CD8-Pacific Orange (3B5) antibodies were used for staining, and non-viable cells were excluded with Sytox blue.

The CDR3, from cysteine to phenylalanine, totals 12 residues. The retained sequence is limited to the CDR3, 36 bases, with the frame set at the first base. The trim is 0 bases for V and 2 bases for J, with a gap of 1 base between the germline ends. The germline V gene sets CDR1 to SGHRS and CDR2 to YFSETQ. This specimen belongs to a study of memory CD4+ T cells and cytomegalovirus serostatus (dated by TCRdb to between 2018 and 2021). For the wider study: The 33 healthy Belgian adults in the cohort included 9 who were CMV seropositive and 24 who were CMV seronegative. To replicate a published TCR-based CMV serostatus classifier, the researchers sequenced the CD4+ memory TCRbeta repertoires of a Belgian cohort whose cytomegalovirus serostatus was known. What the authors observed across the whole study: A median bootstrapped AUC of 0.95 with a 95% CI of 0.76-1.00 was achieved on the Belgian cohort by the original-framework classifier. Unlike the original study, which covered naive and memory CD4+ and CD8+ populations, the Belgian study sequenced only CD4+CD45RO+ memory cells. The results were read as suggesting that the CMV-associated TCR signature is, for the most part, present in the CD4+ memory repertoire. For CMV serostatus prediction, a median bootstrapped AUC of about 0.95 was reached with the original framework, and a median bootstrapped AUC of roughly 0.92 was reached with a US-trained random forest. Of over 150 previously reported CMV-associated TCRbeta sequences, 67 appeared in the CD4+ memory repertoires, each in one to five individuals.

The Quick-DNA Microprep Kit was used to extract genomic DNA from the sorted cells. Amplification of TCRbeta DNA was done with the immunoSEQ hsTCRbeta kit, following the protocol from the manufacturer. An Illumina MiSeq instrument was used to sequence the TCRbeta libraries. Regarding the original processing steps: Removing out-of-frame sequences left 2,204,828 distinct TCRbeta sequences, an average of around 70,000 per individual. Each individual was scored using the number of 160 or so previously reported CMV-associated TCRbeta sequences that the individual carried and the total number of productive distinct TCRbeta sequences. A beta-binomial model was reimplemented in Python, and random forests from scikit-learn, run with default parameters, were trained on data from the US cohort. Classifier performance on the Belgian cohort was summarized as median AUC with percentile confidence intervals over 10,000 bootstrap iterations. TCRdb provides this immuneACCESS table in a form limited to in-frame rearrangements. Some clones are lacking; in checked studies, under half of them reflect an unresolved V gene, and why the rest are absent is not known. That table is the source of V, J and clone size, and D and trimming were worked out from the DNA. The sample records tens of thousands of clones, 82% of which are singletons. The leading ten clones occupy approximately 0.4% of the sample.

The TCR comes from an adult in good health and CMV-seronegative. Sequencing input: memory CD4+ T cells from blood. This chain is built from TRBV5-1 and TRBJ2-3, with an unclear D gene assignment. The CDR3 reads as follows: CASSLATDTQYF. The nucleotides are TGCGCCAGCAGCTTGGCCACAGATACGCAGTATTTT.